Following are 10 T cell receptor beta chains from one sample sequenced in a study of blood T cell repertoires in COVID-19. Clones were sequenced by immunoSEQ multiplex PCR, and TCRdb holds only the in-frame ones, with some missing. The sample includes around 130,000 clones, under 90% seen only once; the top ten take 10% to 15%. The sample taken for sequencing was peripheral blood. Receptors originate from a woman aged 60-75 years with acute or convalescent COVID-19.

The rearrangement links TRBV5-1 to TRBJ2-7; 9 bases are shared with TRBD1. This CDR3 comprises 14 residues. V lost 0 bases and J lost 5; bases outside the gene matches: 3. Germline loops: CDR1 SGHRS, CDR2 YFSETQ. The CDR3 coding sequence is TGCGCCAGCAGCTTGGGACAGGGGGATAACGAGCAGTACTTC. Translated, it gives CASSLGQGDNEQYF. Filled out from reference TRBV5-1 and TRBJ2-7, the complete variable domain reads KAGVTQTPRYLIKTRGQQVTLSCSPISGHRSVSWYQQTPGQGLQFLFEYFSETQRNKGNFPGRFSGRQFSNSRSEMNVSTLELGDSALYLCASSLGQGDNEQYFGPGTRLTVT.

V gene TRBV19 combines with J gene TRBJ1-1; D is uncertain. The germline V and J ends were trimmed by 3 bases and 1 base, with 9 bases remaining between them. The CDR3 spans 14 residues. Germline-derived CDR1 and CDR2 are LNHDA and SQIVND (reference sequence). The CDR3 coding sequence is TGTGCCAGTAGTATTCTAGCAGCGAACACTGAAGCTTTCTTT. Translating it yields CASSILAANTEAFF.

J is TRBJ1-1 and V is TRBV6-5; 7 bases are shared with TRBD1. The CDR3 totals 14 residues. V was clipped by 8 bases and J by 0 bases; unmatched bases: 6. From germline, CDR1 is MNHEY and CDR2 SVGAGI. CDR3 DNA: TGTGCCAGCGCCCCAGGGGGACTGAACACTGAAGCTTTCTTT. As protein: CASAPGGLNTEAFF.

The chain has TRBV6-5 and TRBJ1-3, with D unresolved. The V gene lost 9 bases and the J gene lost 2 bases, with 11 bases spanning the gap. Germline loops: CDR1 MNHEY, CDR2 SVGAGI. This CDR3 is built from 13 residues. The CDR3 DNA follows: TGTGCCAGGCTTCATAGTACTGGAAACACCATATATTTT. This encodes CARLHSTGNTIYF.

The CDR3 DNA sequence: TGTGCCAGCAGCCCGGGAAGAGGGGGCGACTACACCTTC. As protein: CASSPGRGGDYTF. This rearrangement joins TRBV11-1 to TRBJ1-2; 7 bases match TRBD1. This CDR3 region has 13 residues. J lost 10 bases, V lost 5 bases, and 10 bases had no gene match. Germline-derived CDR1 and CDR2 are SGHAT and FQDESV (reference sequence). Looking up the rest from reference TRBV11-1 and TRBJ1-2 gives the full variable domain: EAEVAQSPRYKITEKSQAVAFWCDPISGHATLYWYRQILGQGPELLVQFQDESVVDDSQLPKDRFSAERLKGVDSTLKIQPAELGDSAMYLCASSPGRGGDYTFGSGTRLTVV.

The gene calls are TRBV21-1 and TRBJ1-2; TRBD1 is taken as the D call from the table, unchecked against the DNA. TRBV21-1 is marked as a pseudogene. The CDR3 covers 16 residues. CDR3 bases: TGTGCCAGCAGCAACCCCGGGACAGGGGGCCTCTATGGCTACACCTTC. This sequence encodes CASSNPGTGGLYGYTF.

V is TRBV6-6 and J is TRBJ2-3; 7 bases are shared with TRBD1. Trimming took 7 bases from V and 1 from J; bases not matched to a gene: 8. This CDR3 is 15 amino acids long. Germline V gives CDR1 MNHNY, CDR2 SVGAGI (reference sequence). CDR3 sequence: CASTLTGAGTDTQYF. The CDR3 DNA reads TGTGCCAGCACTTTAACAGGGGCCGGCACAGATACGCAGTATTTT.

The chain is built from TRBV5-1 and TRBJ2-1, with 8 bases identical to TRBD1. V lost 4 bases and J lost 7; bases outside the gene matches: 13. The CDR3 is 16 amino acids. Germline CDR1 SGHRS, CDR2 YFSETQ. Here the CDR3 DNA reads TGCGCCAGCAGCCGATCCGCGACAGGGGATGGGAATGAGCAGTTCTTC. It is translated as CASSRSATGDGNEQFF.

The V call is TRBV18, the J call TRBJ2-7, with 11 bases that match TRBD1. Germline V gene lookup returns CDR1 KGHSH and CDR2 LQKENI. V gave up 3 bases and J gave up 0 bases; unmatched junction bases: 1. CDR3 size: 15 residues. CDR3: CASSPGTGGSYEQYF. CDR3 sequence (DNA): TGTGCCAGCTCACCCGGGACAGGGGGCTCCTACGAGCAGTACTTC.

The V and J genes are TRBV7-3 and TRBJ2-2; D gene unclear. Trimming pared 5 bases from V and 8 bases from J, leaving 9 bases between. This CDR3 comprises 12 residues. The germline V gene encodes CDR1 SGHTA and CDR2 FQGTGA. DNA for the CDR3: TGTGCCAGCAGCCCCCCTGAGGGGGAGCTGTTTTTT. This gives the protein CASSPPEGELFF.